This T cell receptor (beta chain) was profiled in a study of CD8 T cells in Susac syndrome. The junction had 14 bases not matched to a gene; V was cut back by 6 bases and J by 0 bases. This CDR3 spans 16 amino acids. Germline V gives CDR1 DFQATT, CDR2 SNEGSKA (reference sequence). The RNA input was roughly 0.45 to 1 ug, and it was reverse transcribed with random hexamers. TCR beta CDR3 was amplified by immunoSEQ covering 54 Vbeta and 13 Jbeta. TCRdb fed the immunoSEQ multiplex PCR reads into MiXCR, producing one record per CDR3 protein. The data contain approximately 50,000 distinct CDR3 sequences, just under 95% of them singletons.

The sequence was collected from a human donor with Susac syndrome. Sequencing was done on a sample of CD8+ T cells from PBMCs. The chain couples TRBV20-1 to TRBJ2-7, with 7 positions matching TRBD1. This chain's CDR3 is CSATIPRTGNSYEQYF. For the CDR3, the DNA is TGCAGTGCCACGATTCCGCGGACAGGAAACTCCTACGAGCAGTACTTC.